This record looks at one TCR beta chain sequence and its context. Antigen specificity is unknown. The record originates from a study of Tregs in tolerant kidney transplant recipients. Points from the study as a whole: The small number of patients limits these findings pending further validation.

Germline assignment: CDR1 MNHEY and CDR2 SMNVEV (reference sequence). V was pared by 7 bases and J by 4 bases, with 17 bases between. The CDR3 has 14 residues. Clones were read by immunoSEQ multiplex PCR, and TCRdb kept only the in-frame ones, dropping some. Counted here are approximately 93,000 clones, roughly 93% occurring once; the ten biggest clones make up approximately 0.48%. Source: CD4+ T cells from blood, taken before the transplant. The chain combines TRBV27 with TRBJ2-7, with D maybe TRBD2 (6 bases). This sequence originates from a human donor who received a combined kidney and bone marrow transplant. CDR3 in amino acids: CASTSPGAGYEQYF. The CDR3 DNA is TGTGCCAGCACCTCTCCGGGAGCAGGTTACGAGCAGTACTTC.